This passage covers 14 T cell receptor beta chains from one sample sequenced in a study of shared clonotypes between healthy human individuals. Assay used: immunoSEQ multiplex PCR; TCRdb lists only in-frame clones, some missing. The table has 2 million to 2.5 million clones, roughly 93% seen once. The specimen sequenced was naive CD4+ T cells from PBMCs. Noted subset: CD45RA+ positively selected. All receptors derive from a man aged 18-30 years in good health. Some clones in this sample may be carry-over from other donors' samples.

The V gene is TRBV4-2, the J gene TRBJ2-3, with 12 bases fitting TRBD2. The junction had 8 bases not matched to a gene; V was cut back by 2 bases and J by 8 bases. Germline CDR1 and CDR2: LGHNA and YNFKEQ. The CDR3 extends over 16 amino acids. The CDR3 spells CASSQTSGRLYVTQYF. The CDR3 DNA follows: TGTGCCAGCAGCCAAACTAGCGGGAGGTTATATGTTACGCAGTATTTT.

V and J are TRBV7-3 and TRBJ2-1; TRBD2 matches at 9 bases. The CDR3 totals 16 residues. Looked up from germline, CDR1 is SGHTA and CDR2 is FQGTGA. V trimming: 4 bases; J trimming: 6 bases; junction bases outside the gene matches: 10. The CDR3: CASSSGLAWKFNEQFF. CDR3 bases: TGTGCCAGCAGCTCGGGACTAGCCTGGAAGTTCAATGAGCAGTTCTTC.

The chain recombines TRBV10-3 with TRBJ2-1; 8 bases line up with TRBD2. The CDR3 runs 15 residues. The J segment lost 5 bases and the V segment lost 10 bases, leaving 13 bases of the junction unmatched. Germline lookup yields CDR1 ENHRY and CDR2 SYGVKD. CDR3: CATKVLGREDNEQFF. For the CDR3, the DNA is TGTGCCACCAAAGTTCTGGGGCGGGAGGACAATGAGCAGTTCTTC.

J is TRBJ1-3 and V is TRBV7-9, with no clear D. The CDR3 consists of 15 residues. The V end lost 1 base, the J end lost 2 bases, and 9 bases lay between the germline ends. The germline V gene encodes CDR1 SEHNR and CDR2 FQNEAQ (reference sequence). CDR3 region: CASSLDQLPGNTIYF. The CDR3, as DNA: TGTGCCAGCAGCTTAGATCAACTTCCTGGAAACACCATATATTTT.

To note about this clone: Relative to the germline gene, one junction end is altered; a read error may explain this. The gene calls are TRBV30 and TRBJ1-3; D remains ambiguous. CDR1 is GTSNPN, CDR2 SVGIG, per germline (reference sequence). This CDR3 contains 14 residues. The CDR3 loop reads CARSSTFSGNTIYF. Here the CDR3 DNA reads TGTGCCCGGAGTTCAACATTCTCTGGAAACACCATATATTTT.

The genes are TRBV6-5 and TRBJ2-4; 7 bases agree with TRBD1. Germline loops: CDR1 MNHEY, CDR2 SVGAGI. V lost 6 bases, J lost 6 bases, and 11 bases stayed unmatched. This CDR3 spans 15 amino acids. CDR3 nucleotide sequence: TGTGCCAGCAGACCCCTGACAGGGCGTAGAAACATTCAGTACTTC. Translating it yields CASRPLTGRRNIQYF.

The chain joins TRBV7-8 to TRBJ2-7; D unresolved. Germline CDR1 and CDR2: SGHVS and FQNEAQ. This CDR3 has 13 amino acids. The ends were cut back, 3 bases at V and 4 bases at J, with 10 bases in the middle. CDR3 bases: TGTGCCAGCAGCTTCACAGAGGAGTACGAGCAGTACTTC. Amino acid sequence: CASSFTEEYEQYF.

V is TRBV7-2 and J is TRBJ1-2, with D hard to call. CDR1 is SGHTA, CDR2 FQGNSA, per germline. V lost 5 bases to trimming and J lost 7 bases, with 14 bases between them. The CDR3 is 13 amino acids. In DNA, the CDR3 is TGTGCCAGCAGCCCCCGAACTCCATTTGGCTACACCTTC. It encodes CASSPRTPFGYTF.

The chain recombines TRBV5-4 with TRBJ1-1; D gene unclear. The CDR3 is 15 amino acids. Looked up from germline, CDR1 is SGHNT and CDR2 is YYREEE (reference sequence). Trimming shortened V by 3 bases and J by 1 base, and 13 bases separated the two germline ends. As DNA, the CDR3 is TGTGCCAGCAGCTCTGGGCTTGTTACGAACACTGAAGCTTTCTTT. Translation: CASSSGLVTNTEAFF.

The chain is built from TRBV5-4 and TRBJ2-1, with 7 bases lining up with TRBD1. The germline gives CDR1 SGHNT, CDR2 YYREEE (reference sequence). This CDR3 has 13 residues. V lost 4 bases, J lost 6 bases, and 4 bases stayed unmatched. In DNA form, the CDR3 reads TGTGCCAGCAGCACCGGGACAGTCAATGAGCAGTTCTTC. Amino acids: CASSTGTVNEQFF.

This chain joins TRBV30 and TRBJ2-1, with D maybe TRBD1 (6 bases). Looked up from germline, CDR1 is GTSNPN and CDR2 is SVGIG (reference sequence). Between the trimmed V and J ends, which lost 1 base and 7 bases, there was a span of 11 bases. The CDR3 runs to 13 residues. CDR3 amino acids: CAWSEYRENEQFF. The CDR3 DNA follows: TGTGCCTGGAGTGAATACAGGGAGAATGAGCAGTTCTTC.

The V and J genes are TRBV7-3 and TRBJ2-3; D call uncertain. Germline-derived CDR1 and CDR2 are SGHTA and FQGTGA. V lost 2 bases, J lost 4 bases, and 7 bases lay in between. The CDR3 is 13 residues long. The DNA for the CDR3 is TGTGCCAGCAGCTTAGAAGTCCCAGATACGCAGTATTTT. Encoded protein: CASSLEVPDTQYF.

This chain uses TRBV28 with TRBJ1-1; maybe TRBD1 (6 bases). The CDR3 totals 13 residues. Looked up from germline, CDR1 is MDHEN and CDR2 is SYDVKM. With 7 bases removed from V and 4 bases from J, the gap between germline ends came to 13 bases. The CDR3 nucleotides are TGTGCCAGCACAAAACGACAGGCCACTGAAGCTTTCTTT. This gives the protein CASTKRQATEAFF.

CDR3 in amino acids: CASSQAQRRINEKLFF. CDR3 coding DNA: TGTGCCAGCAGCCAAGCCCAGAGACGGATCAATGAAAAACTGTTTTTT. This sequence joins TRBV14 and TRBJ1-4; D is undetermined. The CDR3 length is 16 residues. The germline gives CDR1 SGHDN, CDR2 FVKESK. V was cut by 1 base and J by 5 bases, with 14 bases left in between.